This entry describes one T cell receptor (beta chain). The data were obtained in a study of blood T cell repertoires in COVID-19. Overall study: PBMCs, B-cell-depleted T cells, or T cells were the source of the cDNA or gDNA that made up the material.

The CDR3 loop spans 14 amino acids. The germline V gene encodes CDR1 SGHNT and CDR2 YENEEA. V lost 5 bases to trimming and J lost 6 bases, with 15 bases between them. Original data processing: For nucleated cells, counts were estimated from reference gene primer amplification. The table came from immunoSEQ multiplex PCR; TCRdb's copy has only in-frame clones and leaves some out. The DNA gave D and trimming, while V, J and clone size come from that table. The sample records approximately 190,000 clones, just under 85% being singletons. The clonotype was recovered from a woman aged 70 to 79 with active or convalescent COVID-19. This chain joins TRBV11-3 and TRBJ2-3, with D possibly being TRBD2 (6 bases). The sequenced sample consisted of peripheral blood. This CDR3 is CASSPDTAGDTQYF. The CDR3 coding sequence is TGTGCCAGCAGCCCCGACACAGCGGGCGATACGCAGTATTTT.